The 16 T cell receptor beta chains reported below all come from one sample, sequenced in a study of CD8 T cells in Susac syndrome (dated by TCRdb to between 2018 and 2021). Library method: the immunoSEQ multiplex PCR assay. RNA was extracted with the RNeasy kit and about 0.5 to 1 ug was reverse transcribed using random hexamers. The public reads were reanalyzed by TCRdb: fastp trimming at Q25, MiXCR alignment, in-frame beta chains only. Each CDR3 protein appears once, grouped with its most common genes and DNA. A total of over 350,000 distinct CDR3 sequences appear in this sample, approximately 85% of them only once. Of the sample, about 0.12% falls within the top ten clones. The material sequenced was CD8+ T cells from PBMCs. Every receptor here comes from a human donor with multiple sclerosis.

The CDR3 region has the DNA TGCGCCAGCAGCCAACCCGGGACAGGGTTCTCTGGAAACACCATATATTTT. It yields the protein CASSQPGTGFSGNTIYF. V gene TRBV4-1 combines with J gene TRBJ1-3; 9 bases map to TRBD1. Losses at the gene ends were 2 bases for V and 0 bases for J; bases not matched to a gene: 5. The V gene's germline CDR1 is MGHRA and CDR2 YSYEKL. The length of the CDR3 is 17 residues.

The genes are TRBV5-1 and TRBJ2-3; D tentatively reads TRBD1 or TRBD2 (6 bases each). The ends were cut back, 2 bases at V and 6 bases at J, with 16 bases in the middle. CDR1 is SGHRS and CDR2 is YFSETQ in the germline V gene. This CDR3 is 15 amino acids long. CDR3 nucleotide sequence: TGCGCCAGCAGCTTTCTATCGGGGGCTCAGGATACGCAGTATTTT. Its protein is CASSFLSGAQDTQYF.

The chain combines TRBV2 with TRBJ2-1; D remains ambiguous. The CDR3 spans 13 residues. Trimming removed 3 bases from V and 3 bases from J, with 6 bases in between. Germline loops: CDR1 SNHLY, CDR2 FYNNEI. The CDR3 DNA is TGTGCCAGCAGTGACCCTCGCTACAATGAGCAGTTCTTC. Translated, it gives CASSDPRYNEQFF.

This clonotype has a single count. The junction departs from germline at one end; a sequencing error may be responsible. The chain couples TRBV4-2 to TRBJ2-1; the D gene is possibly TRBD2 (6 bases). Germline CDR1 reads LGHNA; CDR2 reads YNFKEQ. This CDR3 is built from 17 residues. CDR3 bases: TGTGCCTGCAGCCAAGATTTTTCCGGACTAAGGCCGAATGAGCAGTTCTTC. Encoded protein: CACSQDFSGLRPNEQFF.

This sequence joins TRBV7-9 and TRBJ2-1; 8 bases align to TRBD2. CDR3 length equals 14 residues. Germline CDR1 and CDR2: SEHNR and FQNEAQ (reference sequence). The V segment lost 7 bases and the J segment 7 bases; nucleotides outside the gene matches: 9. CDR3 residues: CASTPVIAGNEQFF. CDR3 DNA sequence: TGTGCCAGCACCCCGGTGATAGCGGGAAATGAGCAGTTCTTC.

The rearrangement links TRBV7-9 to TRBJ1-2; 7 bases are shared with TRBD1. J gave up 6 bases and V 5 bases, and 6 bases lay outside the gene matches. CDR1 is SEHNR, CDR2 FQNEAQ, per germline (reference sequence). CDR3 size: 13 residues. DNA for the CDR3: TGTGCCAGCAGCCCCGGGAGGGGGCATGGCTACACCTTC. This encodes CASSPGRGHGYTF.

The chain uses TRBV14 and TRBJ1-1; TRBD1 is a possible D gene (6 bases). The V and J ends lost 1 base and 4 bases respectively, with 13 bases between them. The CDR3 runs to 15 residues. From germline, CDR1 is SGHDN and CDR2 FVKESK. CDR3 residues: CASSQGGARSTEAFF. In nucleotides, the CDR3 is TGTGCCAGCAGCCAAGGGGGGGCTCGGAGCACTGAAGCTTTCTTT. Full variable domain (outside the CDR3, taken from reference TRBV14 and TRBJ1-1): EAGVTQFPSHSVIEKGQTVTLRCDPISGHDNLYWYRRVMGKEIKFLLHFVKESKQDESGMPNNRFLAERTGGTYSTLKVQPAELEDSGVYFCASSQGGARSTEAFFGQGTRLTVV.

The chain uses TRBV30 and TRBJ1-6; D remains unclear. Deletions cut 2 bases from V and 2 bases from J, with 10 bases between. Germline assignment: CDR1 GTSNPN and CDR2 SVGIG (reference sequence). The CDR3 runs 15 residues. Here the CDR3 reads CAWSSGLTYNSPLHF. The CDR3, as DNA: TGTGCCTGGAGTAGTGGGCTCACCTATAATTCACCCCTCCACTTT.

This clonotype was found once. CDR3 bases: TGTGCCAGCAGCCTGACAGGGGCAGGGGCTGAAGCTTTCTTT. Protein product: CASSLTGAGAEAFF. The V call is TRBV27, the J call TRBJ1-1, with TRBD1 matching over 8 bases. J gave up 6 bases and V 6 bases, and 9 bases lay outside the gene matches. CDR1 is MNHEY and CDR2 is SMNVEV in the germline V gene (reference sequence). The CDR3 covers 14 residues.

The chain employs TRBV19 and TRBJ1-3; the D gene is possibly TRBD1 (5 bases). This CDR3 is built from 15 residues. The germline V gene has CDR1 LNHDA and CDR2 SQIVND (reference sequence). The V gene lost 3 bases and the J gene lost 7 bases, with 16 bases spanning the gap. The CDR3 region is CASSMGRPRVNTIYF. The CDR3 DNA sequence: TGTGCCAGTAGTATGGGGCGGCCCAGGGTCAACACCATATATTTT.

This clonotype appeared a single time. This CDR3 reads CASSDMGIQYF. The CDR3 region has the DNA TGTGCCAGTAGCGACATGGGCATTCAGTACTTC. This sequence joins TRBV19 and TRBJ2-4; D is undetermined. CDR1 is LNHDA, CDR2 SQIVND, per germline (reference sequence). V dropped 6 bases and J dropped 9 bases, with 9 bases sitting between them. The CDR3 covers 11 residues.

The CDR3 is CASSSSTVNTEAFF. DNA of the CDR3: TGTGCCAGCAGTTCCTCAACGGTGAACACTGAAGCTTTCTTT. The V call is TRBV27, the J call TRBJ1-1, with D uncertain. Germline CDR1 reads MNHEY; CDR2 reads SMNVEV (reference sequence). Deletions cut 4 bases from V and 0 bases from J, with 9 bases between. The length of the CDR3 is 14 residues.

The chain links TRBV4-1 to TRBJ2-1, with D possibly being TRBD2 (5 bases). This CDR3 has 17 amino acids. Germline V CDR1 and CDR2: MGHRA, YSYEKL. Trimming shortened V by 0 bases and J by 2 bases, and 14 bases separated the two germline ends. The CDR3 DNA follows: TGCGCCAGCAGCCAAGATCTGCGGGTCCTTACCTACAATGAGCAGTTCTTC. Encoded protein: CASSQDLRVLTYNEQFF.

This chain connects TRBV6-1 to TRBJ2-6; 8 positions match TRBD1. CDR1 and CDR2 (germline): MNHNS, SASEGT. Trimming removed 7 bases from V and 2 bases from J; junction bases left unmatched: 7. The CDR3 extends over 16 amino acids. CDR3: CASTGQGEAGANVLTF. DNA of the CDR3: TGTGCCAGCACCGGACAGGGAGAGGCTGGGGCCAACGTCCTGACTTTC.

This sequence joins TRBV28 and TRBJ2-7; TRBD2 agrees at 8 bases. The CDR3 is 17 residues long. Germline trimming cut 2 bases from V and 2 bases from J; bases unmatched to any gene: 11. Germline values: CDR1 MDHEN, CDR2 SYDVKM. The CDR3 DNA is TGTGCCAGCAGTTTACGGGGGGGGAGAGCGGAGACCTACGAGCAGTACTTC. This encodes CASSLRGGRAETYEQYF.

CDR3 DNA sequence: TGTGCCAGCAGTGACACCTCTTACGAGCAGTACTTC. It yields the protein CASSDTSYEQYF. The chain carries TRBV27 and TRBJ2-7; no reliable D call. This CDR3 has 12 amino acids. Germline V lookup: CDR1 MNHEY, CDR2 SMNVEV (reference sequence). V lost 5 bases and J lost 4, with 9 bases in between.